Presented here are 15 T cell receptor beta chains from one specimen sequenced in a study of blood T cell repertoires in COVID-19 (dated by TCRdb to 2019 to 2021). Receptors were amplified or captured by the immunoSEQ multiplex PCR assay. TCRdb stores this immuneACCESS table with in-frame sequences only. Part of the clones is absent; in the studies checked, under half of the shortfall reflects unresolved V genes, and no reason is known for the rest. The sample profile shows some 68,000 clones; around 85% of them were found once. Together, the top ten hold 25% to 30% of the sample. The sample taken for sequencing was peripheral blood. Receptors were obtained from a man between 65 and 85 years old with acute or convalescent COVID-19.

The chain is built from TRBV6-1 and TRBJ2-7, with 12 bases matching TRBD2. V shed 2 bases and J 3 bases; nucleotides not matched to a gene: 11. CDR1 and CDR2 (germline): MNHNS, SASEGT. The CDR3 has 18 residues. CDR3 residues: CASSESNLAGGLVYEQYF. CDR3 nucleotide sequence: TGTGCCAGCAGTGAATCCAATCTAGCGGGAGGGTTAGTCTACGAGCAGTACTTC.

The rearrangement uses TRBV28 and TRBJ2-1, with TRBD1 as a possible D gene (6 bases). Germline V gives CDR1 MDHEN, CDR2 SYDVKM. Trimming shortened V by 4 bases and J by 0 bases, and 13 bases separated the two germline ends. The CDR3 extends over 16 amino acids. CDR3 in amino acids: CASSSPRGRSYNEQFF. The CDR3, as DNA: TGTGCCAGCAGTTCCCCCAGGGGTCGCTCCTACAATGAGCAGTTCTTC.

This chain joins TRBV2 and TRBJ1-1; D unclear. Trimming pared 4 bases from V and 3 bases from J, leaving 9 bases between. Germline CDR1 reads SNHLY; CDR2 reads FYNNEI. The CDR3 covers 13 residues. The CDR3 loop reads CASSAVDYTEAFF. The DNA of the CDR3 is TGTGCCAGCAGTGCGGTCGACTACACTGAAGCTTTCTTT. The whole variable domain, filled in from reference TRBV2 and TRBJ1-1, reads EPEVTQTPSHQVTQMGQEVILRCVPISNHLYFYWYRQILGQKVEFLVSFYNNEISEKSEIFDDQFSVERPDGSNFTLKIRSTKLEDSAMYFCASSAVDYTEAFFGQGTRLTVV.

This chain connects TRBV5-6 to TRBJ2-1, with TRBD2 identical over 14 bases. This CDR3 has 17 amino acids. After removal of 4 bases from V and 9 bases from J, the junction contained 12 bases not matched to a gene. Looked up from germline, CDR1 is SGHDT and CDR2 is YYEEEE. The CDR3 region has the DNA TGTGCCAGCAGCGGTGGTCTAGGGACTAGCGGGAGATTTGAGCAGTTCTTC. It encodes CASSGGLGTSGRFEQFF.

CDR3 in DNA: TGTGCCAGCAGCCAAGACCTCCGGGGGGAGTCGTTCTTC. It is translated as CASSQDLRGESFF. The rearrangement links TRBV3-1 (or the pseudogene TRBV3-2) to TRBJ2-1; 7 bases are shared with TRBD2. CDR3 length: 13 amino acids. Germline V lookup: CDR1 LGHDT, CDR2 YNNKEL (reference sequence). V was pared by 0 bases and J by 15 bases, with 8 bases of the junction left unmatched.

This sequence joins TRBV19 and TRBJ1-1; 9 positions agree with TRBD1. CDR1 and CDR2 (germline): LNHDA, SQIVND (reference sequence). The CDR3 has 14 amino acids. Germline trimming cut 8 bases from V and 2 bases from J; bases unmatched to any gene: 6. This CDR3 is CASQTGGVNTEAFF. CDR3 nucleotides: TGTGCCAGTCAGACAGGGGGTGTCAACACTGAAGCTTTCTTT.

CDR3 in DNA: TGCGCCAGCAGCTTGTACGGGACAGGGGCCAGCTCCTACGAGCAGTACTTC. It yields the protein CASSLYGTGASSYEQYF. The chain carries TRBV5-1 and TRBJ2-7, with TRBD1 matching 10 bases. Germline-derived CDR1 and CDR2 are SGHRS and YFSETQ. With V trimmed by 1 base and J by 0 bases, 7 bases remained unmatched. The CDR3 is made up of 17 amino acids.

This chain uses TRBV6-5 with TRBJ1-5, with 9 bases aligning to TRBD1. Trimming cost V 6 bases and J 4 bases; bases outside gene matches: 7. The CDR3 runs 15 residues. Germline V gene data show CDR1 as MNHEY and CDR2 as SVGAGI. The CDR3 DNA reads TGTGCCAGCAGATCGTCCGGGACAGGGAATCAGCCCCAGCATTTT. Protein sequence: CASRSSGTGNQPQHF.

The CDR3 nucleotides read TGTGCCAGCTCACTCAATCAGGGTGTGGCTGGGGCCAACGTCCTGACTTTC. This gives the protein CASSLNQGVAGANVLTF. The chain employs TRBV18 and TRBJ2-6; D might be TRBD1 (5 bases). The V end lost 4 bases, the J end lost 2 bases, and 15 bases lay between the germline ends. This CDR3 region has 17 residues. Germline CDR1 KGHSH, CDR2 LQKENI.

The chain carries TRBV19 and TRBJ1-5; tentatively, D is TRBD1 (6 bases). CDR1 is LNHDA, CDR2 SQIVND, per germline (reference sequence). The V gene lost 5 bases and the J gene lost 1 base, with 9 bases spanning the gap. This CDR3 has 14 amino acids. The CDR3 DNA reads TGTGCCAGTAGTGGGGACACGAGCAATCAGCCCCAGCATTTT. Its translation is CASSGDTSNQPQHF. Together with reference TRBV19 and TRBJ1-5, the CDR3 gives the full variable domain: DGGITQSPKYLFRKEGQNVTLSCEQNLNHDAMYWYRQDPGQGLRLIYYSQIVNDFQKGDIAEGYSVSREKKESFPLTVTSAQKNPTAFYLCASSGDTSNQPQHFGDGTRLSIL.

The chain has TRBV6-5 and TRBJ1-2; TRBD1 is a possible D gene (6 bases). There are 15 residues in the CDR3. V was clipped by 0 bases and J by 3 bases, with 11 bases between them. The germline V gene has CDR1 MNHEY and CDR2 SVGAGI. CDR3 sequence (DNA): TGTGCCAGCAGTTACTCGAGTGCAGGGGACTATGGCTACACCTTC. Protein: CASSYSSAGDYGYTF.

This chain uses TRBV24-1 with TRBJ2-5; TRBD1 might be the D (6 bases). The germline CDR1 and CDR2 sequences are KGHDR and SFDVKD. V was clipped by 3 bases and J by 5 bases, with 18 bases between them. The CDR3 totals 16 residues. The CDR3 protein is CATSDPLQGRGETQYF. The CDR3 nucleotides are TGTGCCACCAGTGATCCCCTCCAGGGGAGAGGGGAGACCCAGTACTTC.

The chain uses TRBV7-2 and TRBJ1-2; D might be TRBD1 (5 bases). The CDR3 is made up of 15 amino acids. V lost 0 bases to trimming and J lost 6 bases, with 14 bases between them. Germline-derived CDR1 and CDR2 are SGHTA and FQGNSA. CDR3 residues: CASSLAGAPSDGYTF. The CDR3 DNA sequence: TGTGCCAGCAGCTTAGCAGGGGCCCCCAGCGATGGCTACACCTTC.

V is TRBV7-2 and J is TRBJ1-1; TRBD1 agrees at 11 bases. The CDR3 consists of 14 residues. Germline trimming cut 8 bases from V and 6 bases from J; bases unmatched to any gene: 8. Per germline, CDR1 SGHTA and CDR2 FQGNSA. The CDR3 loop reads CASGRPGQGAEAFF. The CDR3 nucleotides read TGTGCCAGCGGGCGACCGGGACAGGGGGCTGAAGCTTTCTTT.

The count of this clone is one. The rearrangement links TRBV30 to TRBJ1-2; TRBD1 is a possible D gene (6 bases). Germline values: CDR1 GTSNPN, CDR2 SVGIG (reference sequence). CDR3 length equals 14 residues. Between the trimmed V and J ends, which lost 3 bases and 2 bases, there was a span of 13 bases. The CDR3 DNA follows: TGTGCCTGGAGCTTGGGACAAACCAACTATGGCTACACCTTC. As protein: CAWSLGQTNYGYTF.